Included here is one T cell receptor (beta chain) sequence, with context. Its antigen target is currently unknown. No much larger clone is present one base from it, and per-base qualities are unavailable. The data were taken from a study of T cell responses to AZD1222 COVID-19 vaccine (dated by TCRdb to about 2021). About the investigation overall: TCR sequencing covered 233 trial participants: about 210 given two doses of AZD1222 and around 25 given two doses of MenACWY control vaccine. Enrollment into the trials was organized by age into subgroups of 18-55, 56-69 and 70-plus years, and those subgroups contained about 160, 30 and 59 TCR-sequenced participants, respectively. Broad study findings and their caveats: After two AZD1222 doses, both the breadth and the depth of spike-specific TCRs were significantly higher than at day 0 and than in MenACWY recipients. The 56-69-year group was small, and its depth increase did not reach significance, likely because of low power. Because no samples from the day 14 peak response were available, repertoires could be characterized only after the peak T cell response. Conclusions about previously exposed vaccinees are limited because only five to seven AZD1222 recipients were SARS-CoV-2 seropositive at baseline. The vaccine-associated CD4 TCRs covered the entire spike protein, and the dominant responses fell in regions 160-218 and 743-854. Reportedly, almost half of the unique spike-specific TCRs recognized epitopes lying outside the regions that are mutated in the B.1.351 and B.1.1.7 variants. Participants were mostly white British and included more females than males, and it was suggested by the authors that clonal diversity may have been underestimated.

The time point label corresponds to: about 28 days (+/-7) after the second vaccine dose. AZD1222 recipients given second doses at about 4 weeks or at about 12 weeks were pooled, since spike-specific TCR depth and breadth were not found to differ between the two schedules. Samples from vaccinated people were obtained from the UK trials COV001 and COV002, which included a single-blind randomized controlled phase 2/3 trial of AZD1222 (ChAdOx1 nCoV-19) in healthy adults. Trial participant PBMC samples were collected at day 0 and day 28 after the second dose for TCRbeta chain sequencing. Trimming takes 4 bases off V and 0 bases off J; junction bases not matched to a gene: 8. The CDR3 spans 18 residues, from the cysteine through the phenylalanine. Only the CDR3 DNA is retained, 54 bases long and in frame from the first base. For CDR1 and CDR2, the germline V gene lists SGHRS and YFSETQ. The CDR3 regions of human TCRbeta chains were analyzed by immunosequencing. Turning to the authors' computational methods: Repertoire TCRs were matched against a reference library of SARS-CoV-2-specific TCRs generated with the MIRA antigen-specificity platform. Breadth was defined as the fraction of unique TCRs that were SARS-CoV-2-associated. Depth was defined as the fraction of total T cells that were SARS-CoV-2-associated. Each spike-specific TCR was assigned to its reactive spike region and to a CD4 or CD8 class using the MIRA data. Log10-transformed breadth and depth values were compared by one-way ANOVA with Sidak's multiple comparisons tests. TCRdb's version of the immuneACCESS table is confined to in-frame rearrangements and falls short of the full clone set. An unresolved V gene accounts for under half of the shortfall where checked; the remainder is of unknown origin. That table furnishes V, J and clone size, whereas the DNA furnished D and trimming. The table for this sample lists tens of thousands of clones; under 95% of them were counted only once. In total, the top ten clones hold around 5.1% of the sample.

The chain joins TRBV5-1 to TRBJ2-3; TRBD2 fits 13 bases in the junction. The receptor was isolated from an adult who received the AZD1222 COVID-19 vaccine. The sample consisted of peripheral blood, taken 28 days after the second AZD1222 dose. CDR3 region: CASSAGLAGAASTDTQYF. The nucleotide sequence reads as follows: TGCGCCAGCAGCGCCGGACTAGCGGGAGCGGCAAGCACAGATACGCAGTATTTT.